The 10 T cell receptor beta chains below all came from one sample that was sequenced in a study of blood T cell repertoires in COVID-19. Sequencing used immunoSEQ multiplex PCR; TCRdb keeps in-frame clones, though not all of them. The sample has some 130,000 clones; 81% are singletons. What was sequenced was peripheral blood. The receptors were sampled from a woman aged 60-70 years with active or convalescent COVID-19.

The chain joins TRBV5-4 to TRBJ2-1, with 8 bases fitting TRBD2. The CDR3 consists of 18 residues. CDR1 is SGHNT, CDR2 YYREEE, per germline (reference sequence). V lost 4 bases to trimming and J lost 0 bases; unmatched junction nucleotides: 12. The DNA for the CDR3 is TGTGCCAGCAGCCCGGGGGGGCCTGGGAGGGGCTCCTACAATGAGCAGTTCTTC. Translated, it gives CASSPGGPGRGSYNEQFF.

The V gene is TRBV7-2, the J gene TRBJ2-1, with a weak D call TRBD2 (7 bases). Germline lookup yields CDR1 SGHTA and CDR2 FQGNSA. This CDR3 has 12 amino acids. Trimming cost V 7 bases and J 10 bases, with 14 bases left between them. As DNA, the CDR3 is TGTGCCAGCACCTGGGGGGGGCGGGAGCAGTTCTTC. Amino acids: CASTWGGREQFF.

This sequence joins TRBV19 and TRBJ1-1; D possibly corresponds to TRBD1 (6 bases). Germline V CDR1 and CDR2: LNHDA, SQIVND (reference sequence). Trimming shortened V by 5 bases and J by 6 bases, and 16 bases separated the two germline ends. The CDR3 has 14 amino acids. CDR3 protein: CASSFRGGKPEAFF. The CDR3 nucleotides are TGTGCCAGTAGTTTTAGGGGGGGAAAACCTGAAGCTTTCTTT.

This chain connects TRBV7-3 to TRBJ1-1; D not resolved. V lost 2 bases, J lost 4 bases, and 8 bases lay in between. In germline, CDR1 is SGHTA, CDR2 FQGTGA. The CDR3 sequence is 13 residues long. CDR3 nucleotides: TGTGCCAGCAGCTTAGGAGGCAGCACTGAAGCTTTCTTT. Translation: CASSLGGSTEAFF.

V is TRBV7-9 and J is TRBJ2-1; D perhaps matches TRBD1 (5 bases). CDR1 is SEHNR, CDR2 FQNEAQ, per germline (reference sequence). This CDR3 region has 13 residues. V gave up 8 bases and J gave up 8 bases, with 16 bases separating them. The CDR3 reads CASFQGGTDEQFF. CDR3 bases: TGTGCCAGCTTCCAGGGCGGTACAGATGAGCAGTTCTTC.

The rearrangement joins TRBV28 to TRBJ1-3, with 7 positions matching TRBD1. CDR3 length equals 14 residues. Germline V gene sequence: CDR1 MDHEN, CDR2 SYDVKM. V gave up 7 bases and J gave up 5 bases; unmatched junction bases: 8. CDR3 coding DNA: TGTGCCAGCAAGGATGGACAGGCGAGAAACACCATATATTTT. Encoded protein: CASKDGQARNTIYF.

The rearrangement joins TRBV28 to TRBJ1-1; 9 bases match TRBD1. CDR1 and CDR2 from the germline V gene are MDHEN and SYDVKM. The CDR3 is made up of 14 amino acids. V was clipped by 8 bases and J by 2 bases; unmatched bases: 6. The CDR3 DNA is TGTGCCAGCCTCTGGACAGGGGATAACACTGAAGCTTTCTTT. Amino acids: CASLWTGDNTEAFF.

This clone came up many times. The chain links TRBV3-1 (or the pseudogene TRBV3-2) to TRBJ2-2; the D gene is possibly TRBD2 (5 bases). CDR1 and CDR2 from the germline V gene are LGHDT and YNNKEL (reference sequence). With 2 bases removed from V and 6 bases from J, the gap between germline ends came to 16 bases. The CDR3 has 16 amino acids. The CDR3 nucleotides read TGTGCCAGCAGCCAACGACTAACGACTCAGTCCGGGGAGCTGTTTTTT. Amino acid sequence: CASSQRLTTQSGELFF.

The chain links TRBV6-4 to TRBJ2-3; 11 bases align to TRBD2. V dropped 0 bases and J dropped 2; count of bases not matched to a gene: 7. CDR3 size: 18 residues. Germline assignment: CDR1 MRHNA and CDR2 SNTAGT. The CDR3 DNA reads TGTGCCAGCAGTGACTCACATAGCGGGAGGGTAGTCACAGATACGCAGTATTTT. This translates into CASSDSHSGRVVTDTQYF.

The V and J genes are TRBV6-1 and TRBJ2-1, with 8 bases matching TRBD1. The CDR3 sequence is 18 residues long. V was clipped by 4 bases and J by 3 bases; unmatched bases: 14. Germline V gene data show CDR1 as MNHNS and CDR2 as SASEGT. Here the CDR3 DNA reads TGTGCCAGCAGTGGACGGGTGACAGGGGCGAGCTTCTACAATGAGCAGTTCTTC. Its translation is CASSGRVTGASFYNEQFF.